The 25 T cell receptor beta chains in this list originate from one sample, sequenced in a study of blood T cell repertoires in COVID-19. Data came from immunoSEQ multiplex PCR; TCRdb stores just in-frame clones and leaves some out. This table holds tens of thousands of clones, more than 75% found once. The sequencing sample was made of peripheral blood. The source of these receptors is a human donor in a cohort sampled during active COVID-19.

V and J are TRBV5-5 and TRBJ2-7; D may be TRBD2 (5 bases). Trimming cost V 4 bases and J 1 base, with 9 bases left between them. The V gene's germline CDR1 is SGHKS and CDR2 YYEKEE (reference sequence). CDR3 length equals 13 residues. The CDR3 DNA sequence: TGTGCCAGCAGCACGGGGATTTCCTACGAGCAGTACTTC. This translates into CASSTGISYEQYF.

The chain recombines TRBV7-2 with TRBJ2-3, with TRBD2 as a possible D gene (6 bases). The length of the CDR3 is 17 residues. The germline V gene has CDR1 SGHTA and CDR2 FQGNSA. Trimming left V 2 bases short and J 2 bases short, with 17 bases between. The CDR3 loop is CASSLIGSGDPTDTQYF. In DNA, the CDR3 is TGTGCCAGCAGCTTAATCGGCTCGGGGGACCCCACAGATACGCAGTATTTT.

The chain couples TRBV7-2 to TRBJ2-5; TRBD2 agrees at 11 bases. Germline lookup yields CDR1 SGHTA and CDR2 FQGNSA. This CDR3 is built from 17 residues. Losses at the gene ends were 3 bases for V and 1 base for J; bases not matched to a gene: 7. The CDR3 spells CASSLGWTSGPQETQYF. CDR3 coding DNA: TGTGCCAGCAGCTTGGGGTGGACTAGCGGGCCCCAAGAGACCCAGTACTTC.

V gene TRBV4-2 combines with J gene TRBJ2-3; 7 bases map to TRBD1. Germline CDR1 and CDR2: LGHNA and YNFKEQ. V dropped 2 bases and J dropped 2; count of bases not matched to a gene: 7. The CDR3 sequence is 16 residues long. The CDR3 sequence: CASSQTPQGTTDTQYF. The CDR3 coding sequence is TGTGCCAGCAGCCAAACCCCACAGGGGACCACAGATACGCAGTATTTT.

Here the CDR3 reads CASSFSSGGETQYF. The DNA of the CDR3 is TGTGCCAGCAGCTTCAGTAGCGGCGGAGAGACGCAGTATTTT. This chain uses TRBV7-2 with TRBJ2-3, with D perhaps matching TRBD2 (6 bases). The germline gives CDR1 SGHTA, CDR2 FQGNSA. The CDR3 is made up of 14 amino acids. Trimming removed 3 bases from V and 9 bases from J, with 16 bases in between.

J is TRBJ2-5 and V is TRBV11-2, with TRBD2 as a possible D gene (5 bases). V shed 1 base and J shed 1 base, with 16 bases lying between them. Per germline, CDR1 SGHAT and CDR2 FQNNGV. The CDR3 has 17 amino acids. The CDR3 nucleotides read TGTGCCAGCAGCTTAGTGGCCGTTCGAGGGTCCCAAGAGACCCAGTACTTC. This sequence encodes CASSLVAVRGSQETQYF.

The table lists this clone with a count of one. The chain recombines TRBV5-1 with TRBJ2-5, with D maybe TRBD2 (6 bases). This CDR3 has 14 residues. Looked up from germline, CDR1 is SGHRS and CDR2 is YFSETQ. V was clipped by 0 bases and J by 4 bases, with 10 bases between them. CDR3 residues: CASSLGLVVETQYF. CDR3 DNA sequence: TGCGCCAGCAGCTTGGGACTAGTGGTAGAGACCCAGTACTTC.

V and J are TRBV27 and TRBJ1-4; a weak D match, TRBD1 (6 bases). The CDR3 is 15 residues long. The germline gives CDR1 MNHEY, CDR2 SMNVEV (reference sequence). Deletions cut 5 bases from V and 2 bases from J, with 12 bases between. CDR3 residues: CASSPGGGTNEKLFF. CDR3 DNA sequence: TGTGCCAGCAGTCCGGGGGGCGGCACTAATGAAAAACTGTTTTTT.

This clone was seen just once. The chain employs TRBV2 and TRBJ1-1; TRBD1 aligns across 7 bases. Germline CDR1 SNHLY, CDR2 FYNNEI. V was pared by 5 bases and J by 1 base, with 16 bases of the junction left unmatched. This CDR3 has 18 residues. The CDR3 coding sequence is TGTGCCAGCAGTCGAGCTCTCGGGACAGCAGCTTCGAACACTGAAGCTTTCTTT. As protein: CASSRALGTAASNTEAFF.

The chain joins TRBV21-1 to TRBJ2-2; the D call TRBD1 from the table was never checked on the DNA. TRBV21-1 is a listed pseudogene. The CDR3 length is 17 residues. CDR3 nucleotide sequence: TGTGCCAGCAGCAAAAATTTGGGACAGACGATTACCGGGGAGCTGTTTTTT. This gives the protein CASSKNLGQTITGELFF.

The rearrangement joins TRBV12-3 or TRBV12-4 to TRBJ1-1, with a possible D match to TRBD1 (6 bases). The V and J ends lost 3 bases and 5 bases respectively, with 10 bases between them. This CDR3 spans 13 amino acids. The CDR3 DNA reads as TGTGCCAGCAGTTTTCCAGGGGCAACTGAAGCTTTCTTT. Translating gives CASSFPGATEAFF.

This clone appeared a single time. This CDR3 reads CASSQVSTGNYGYTF. In nucleotides, the CDR3 is TGCGCCAGCAGCCAAGTGAGTACAGGAAACTATGGCTACACCTTC. The genes are TRBV4-1 and TRBJ1-2; tentative D call: TRBD1 (5 bases). Trimming removed 1 base at V and 2 bases at J, with 11 bases between. The CDR3 is 15 residues long. Germline V gene data show CDR1 as MGHRA and CDR2 as YSYEKL.

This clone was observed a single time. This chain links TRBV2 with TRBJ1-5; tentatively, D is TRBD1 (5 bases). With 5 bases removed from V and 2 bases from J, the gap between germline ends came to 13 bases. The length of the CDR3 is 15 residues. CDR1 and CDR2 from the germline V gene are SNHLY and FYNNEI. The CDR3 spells CASSLQGYGNQPQHF. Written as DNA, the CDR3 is TGTGCCAGCAGTCTCCAGGGATACGGCAATCAGCCCCAGCATTTT.

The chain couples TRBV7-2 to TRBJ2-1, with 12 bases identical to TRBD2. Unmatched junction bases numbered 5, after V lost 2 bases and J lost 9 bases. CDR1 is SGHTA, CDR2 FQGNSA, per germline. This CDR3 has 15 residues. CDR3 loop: CASSLPGLAGAEQFF. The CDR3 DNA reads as TGTGCCAGCAGCTTACCGGGACTAGCGGGCGCTGAGCAGTTCTTC.

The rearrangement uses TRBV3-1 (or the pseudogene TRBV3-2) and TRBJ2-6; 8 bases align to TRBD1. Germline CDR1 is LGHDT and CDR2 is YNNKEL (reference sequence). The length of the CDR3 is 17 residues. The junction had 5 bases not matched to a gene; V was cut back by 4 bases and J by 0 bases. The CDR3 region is CASSLGTGVSGANVLTF. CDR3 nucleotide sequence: TGTGCCAGCAGCCTAGGGACAGGCGTCTCTGGGGCCAACGTCCTGACTTTC.

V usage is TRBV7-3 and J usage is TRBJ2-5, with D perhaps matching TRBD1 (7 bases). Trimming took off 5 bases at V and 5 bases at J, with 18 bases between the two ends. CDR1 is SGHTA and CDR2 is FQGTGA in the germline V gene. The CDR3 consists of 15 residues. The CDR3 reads CASSPRDSGRETQYF. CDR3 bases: TGTGCCAGCAGCCCGCGGGACAGCGGGCGGGAGACCCAGTACTTC.

The CDR3 bases are TGTGCCAGCAGCAGCAGGGGACAAGAGACCCAGTACTTC. It yields the protein CASSSRGQETQYF. This sequence joins TRBV2 and TRBJ2-5; possible D gene TRBD1, 6 bases. Germline loops: CDR1 SNHLY, CDR2 FYNNEI. This CDR3 region has 13 residues. With 6 bases removed from V and 2 bases from J, the gap between germline ends came to 10 bases.

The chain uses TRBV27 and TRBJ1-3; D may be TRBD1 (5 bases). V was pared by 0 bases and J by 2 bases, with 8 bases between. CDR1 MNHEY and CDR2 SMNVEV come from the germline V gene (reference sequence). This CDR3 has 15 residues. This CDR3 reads CASSLSEGPGNTIYF. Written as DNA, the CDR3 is TGTGCCAGCAGTTTATCGGAGGGACCTGGAAACACCATATATTTT.

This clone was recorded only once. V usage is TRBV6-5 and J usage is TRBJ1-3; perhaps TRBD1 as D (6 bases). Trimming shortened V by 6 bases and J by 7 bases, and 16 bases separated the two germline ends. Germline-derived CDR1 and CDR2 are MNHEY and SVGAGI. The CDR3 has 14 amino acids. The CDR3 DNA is TGTGCCAGCAGCCCCGGGACAACCGCGAACACCATATATTTT. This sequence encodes CASSPGTTANTIYF.

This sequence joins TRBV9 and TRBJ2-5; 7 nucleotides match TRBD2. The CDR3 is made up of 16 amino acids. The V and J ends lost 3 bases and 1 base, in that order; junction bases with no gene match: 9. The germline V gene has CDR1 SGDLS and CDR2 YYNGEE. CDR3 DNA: TGTGCCAGCAGCGCAAGGTGGGACTACGGCCAAGAGACCCAGTACTTC. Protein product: CASSARWDYGQETQYF.

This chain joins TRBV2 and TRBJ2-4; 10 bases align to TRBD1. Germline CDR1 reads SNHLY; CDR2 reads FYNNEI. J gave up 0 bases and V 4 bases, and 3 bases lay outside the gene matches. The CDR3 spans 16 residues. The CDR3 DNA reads TGTGCCAGCAGTGGGACAGGGGGGTTAGCCAAAAACATTCAGTACTTC. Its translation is CASSGTGGLAKNIQYF.

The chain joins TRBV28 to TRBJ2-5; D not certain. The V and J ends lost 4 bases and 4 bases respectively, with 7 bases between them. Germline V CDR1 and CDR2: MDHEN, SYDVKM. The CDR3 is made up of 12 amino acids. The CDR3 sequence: CASSSFLETQYF. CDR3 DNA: TGTGCCAGCAGTTCTTTCCTAGAGACCCAGTACTTC.

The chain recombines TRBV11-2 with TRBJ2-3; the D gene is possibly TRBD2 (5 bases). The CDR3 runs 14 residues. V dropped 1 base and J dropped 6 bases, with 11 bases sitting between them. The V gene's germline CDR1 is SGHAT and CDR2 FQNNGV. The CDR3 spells CASSLVRGLDTQYF. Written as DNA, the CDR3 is TGTGCCAGCAGCTTAGTACGGGGTTTGGATACGCAGTATTTT.

The CDR3: CASIGTDEQFF. The CDR3 DNA reads as TGTGCCAGCATCGGTACCGATGAGCAGTTCTTC. The chain couples TRBV28 to TRBJ2-1; no clear D gene. The CDR3 contains 11 residues. Germline-derived CDR1 and CDR2 are MDHEN and SYDVKM. Trimming removed 7 bases from V and 8 bases from J, with 9 bases in between.

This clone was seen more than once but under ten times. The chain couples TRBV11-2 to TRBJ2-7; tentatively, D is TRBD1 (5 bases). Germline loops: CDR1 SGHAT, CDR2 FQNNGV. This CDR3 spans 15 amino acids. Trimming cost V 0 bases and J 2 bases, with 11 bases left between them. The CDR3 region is CASSLDREGTYEQYF. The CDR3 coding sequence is TGTGCCAGCAGCTTAGACAGGGAAGGGACCTACGAGCAGTACTTC.